This T cell receptor (beta chain) was captured in a study of T cells in Graves' hyperthyroidism and ophthalmopathy. When hyperthyroidism was first diagnosed, the blood sample was taken, preceding any ophthalmopathy symptoms. Whole-study results and caveats: Most thyroid clonotypes expanded above 0.001 were also detected in blood. Ophthalmopathy stood apart from stable hyperthyroidism in a 13 V-J model.

Regions amplified from RNA transcripts were the TCR beta CDR3 regions. HTBI primers were employed in a first-round RT-PCR of the TCR CDR3. TCRdb re-analysed the multiplex PCR reads in MiXCR, keeping a single row per CDR3 protein. The data contain roughly 290,000 distinct CDR3 sequences, about an eighth of them singletons. Germline assignment: CDR1 SQVTM and CDR2 ANQGSEA. The V gene lost 3 bases and the J gene lost 0 bases, with 9 bases spanning the gap. The CDR3 totals 14 residues. This clonotype was observed a few times. The antigen is unknown. The receptor was derived from a woman between 25 and 40 years old with Graves' hyperthyroidism that later progressed to Graves' ophthalmopathy. This chain uses TRBV29-1 with TRBJ1-3; D is uncertain. Sample: blood. The CDR3 sequence: CSVDLGYSGNTIYF. Written as DNA, the CDR3 is TGCAGCGTTGATCTTGGGTACTCTGGAAACACCATATATTTT.